This T cell receptor beta chain was sequenced for a study of blood T cell repertoires in COVID-19. Study information: The United States, Italy and Spain supplied acute and convalescent COVID-19 samples. T cells, B-cell-depleted T cells, or PBMCs supplied cDNA or gDNA.

Repertoires were generated with immunoSEQ multiplex PCR, while TCRdb's copy carries only in-frame clones and drops some. The sample holds more than 300,000 clones, 87% seen once. Individuals drawn from about two dozen US areas were about 18 to 89 years old. The sequence was obtained from a woman in her twenties or thirties who had recovered from COVID-19. Sample: PBMCs or T cells enriched from blood (not recorded which).

CDR3: CASSPGRALYGYTF. CDR3 in DNA: TGTGCCAGCAGCCCTGGGAGGGCGTTATATGGCTACACCTTC. The V call is TRBV9, the J call TRBJ1-2; the D is unclear. Germline loops: CDR1 SGDLS, CDR2 YYNGEE. CDR3 length: 14 amino acids. Trimming pared 4 bases from V and 5 bases from J, leaving 15 bases between.